This T cell receptor beta chain came from a study of cytomegalovirus exposure and HLA in healthy donors (dated by TCRdb to about 2017). Study-level background: According to an earlier analysis of 587 of the donors, some 180 million T cells yielded 117 million unique TCR beta sequences and around 280 Gb of sequence data. The study combined high-throughput TCR immunosequencing, statistical association of individual TCRs with disease status, and machine learning to predict cytomegalovirus infection status. Class I and class II HLA loci were covered by the typing at four-digit resolution. A later genetic analysis took genome-wide SNP genotypes for about 65% of the roughly 670 donors and used that subset as a discovery cohort. Typing coverage varied by locus: about 620-640 donors for A, B, C, DRB1 and DQB1; around 560 for DQA1; nearly 610 for DPA1; about 450 for DPB1. Rather than using new phenotypic data, the later analysis identified candidate immune exposures from TCR beta sequences and from how often those sequences occurred across donors. The aim of the study was to test whether cataloging public T cell receptors could identify signatures of past pathogen exposure. Using immunosequencing, the study profiled T cell repertoires from about 620 subjects and related those repertoires to cytomegalovirus serostatus. An early release that covered fewer than 800 HLA-typed donors contained about 290 gigabases of sequencing data and around 85 million unique TCR sequences. About five DR-DQ haplotypes were handled as single units for association and clustering because linkage in the cohort was strong. Across 398 genotyped donors of the cohort, an average of roughly 200,000 unique TCR beta nucleotide sequences per donor were sequenced, and 15% to 20% of those sequences were non-productive. Along with the approximately 650-subject first cohort, a separate validation cohort of some 130 different subjects was used. In an earlier analysis of over 550 of the donors, high-throughput TCR beta sequencing was used to judge whether each TCR beta V gene segment behaved as functional or pseudogenic. All discovery cohort repertoires had been generated on a single sequencing platform. To study patterns of TCR occurrence, a later analysis re-analyzed previously published TCR beta repertoires from around 660 donors and added high-resolution HLA genotyping. Donor age, sex, ethnicity and CMV serostatus were collected together with the repertoire data. Among the roughly 430 genotyped donors, approximately 82% belonged to the genetic ancestry cluster associated with self-reported Caucasian donors.

Points on this clone: The antigen this receptor binds is unknown. Per-base qualities were not stored, and no clone one base away is much larger.

Libraries were made using the immunoSEQ multiplex PCR assay. For the multiplex PCR, a mixture combining 60 forward primers for TCR Vbeta segments and 13 reverse primers for TCR Jbeta segments was used. Amplification of the CDR3 region of rearranged TCR beta genes was performed with a multiplex PCR assay on genomic DNA. The Illumina HiSeq System was used to sequence the amplified TCR beta libraries as 87-base-pair reads. The study's processing was this. A later analysis counted some 74 million unique TCR beta chains across the 690 or so repertoires, and 10 million to 12 million of these chains were shared by at least two donors. A nearest-neighbor algorithm error-corrected the raw reads and collapsed the reads into unique sequences, merging closely related sequences to remove PCR and sequencing errors. To assign V, D and J gene segments, CDR3 sequences were aligned to IMGT reference sequences. For a sequence to be retained, a match of at least six nucleotides was required to both a V gene segment and a J gene segment. Rearrangements were called productive when the CDR3 lacked stop codons and stayed in frame with V and J; all others were non-productive. CDR3 was defined according to IMGT convention as the region running from the second conserved V-encoded cysteine to the conserved J-encoded phenylalanine. In an earlier analysis of more than 550 of the donors, sequences lacking an unambiguous match to a single V gene segment were excluded. An earlier analysis of 500 to 600 of the donors classified V segments as functional when productive rearrangements were above 56.7% and as segregating when the standard deviation between donors was above 5%. A statistical classification framework was built for diagnosing cytomegalovirus status from the catalog of TCR beta chain sequences. V and J gene assignment, in a later analysis, came from comparing TCR nucleotide sequences with IMGT/GENE-DB human TR gene sequences. A later analysis assigned CDR3 sequences and most-parsimonious VDJ recombination scenarios with the TCRdist pipeline. In a later analysis, each TCR beta chain was defined by its CDR3 amino acid sequence together with its V-gene family, and reads without a unique V-gene family were excluded. In a later analysis, 500 to 650 highly shared, low-generation-probability nucleotide sequences were removed to address suspected cross-contamination and a sequencing artifact. A later analysis calculated a clonal expansion index for each public chain from normalized within-repertoire ranks of inferred template counts. In a later analysis, generation probabilities were computed using a VDJ recombination model fitted to out-of-frame rearrangements, and the results were checked against IGoR. In a later analysis, TCR-TCR, TCR-HLA and TCR-CMV co-occurrence was scored with hypergeometric tests, and a repertoire-size bias correction was applied to TCR pairs. In a later analysis, false discovery rates were estimated by permuting HLA or CMV assignments 20 times. In a later analysis, co-occurring TCRs were grouped using DBSCAN, with TCRdist sequence similarity added in when clustering inside HLA-allele-positive subsets. Repertoires with fewer than 30,000 or more than 120,000 public chains, plus five repertoires with anomalous nucleotide sharing, were excluded from co-occurrence clustering. TCRdb holds this immuneACCESS table with in-frame rearrangements only. Some clones are missing; in checked studies, unresolved V genes explain under half, and the rest has no known cause. V and J calls plus clone size are reproduced from that table; the DNA served to infer D and trimming. The sample table holds some 130,000 clones, of which 75% were seen once. 6% to 8.5% of the sample is held by the ten biggest clonotypes.

The CDR3 runs 14 residues from the cysteine to the phenylalanine. Only CDR3 DNA is held: 42 bases, read in frame from base 1. CDR1 and CDR2 (MNHEY, SMNVEV) derive from the germline V gene (reference sequence). Trimming removed 5 bases from V and 2 bases from J, leaving 12 bases between the germline ends. The cohort consisted of 600 or so healthy bone marrow donors. At the time of sampling, every cohort member was nominally healthy, though immune exposures that went unrecorded were likely present. The donor tested CMV seronegative and was one of the 352 seronegative cohort members. Each donor provided a peripheral blood sample, and peripheral blood mononuclear cells were used for TCR beta sequencing. Genomic DNA extraction from the blood cell samples was performed with the Qiagen DNeasy Blood Extraction Kit. The research as a whole found: In vitro tests confirmed that three of the cytomegalovirus-associated TCR beta chains recognize cytomegalovirus antigens. The classifier was reported to diagnose cytomegalovirus status with high specificity and sensitivity in both the original cohort and the validation cohort. In this cohort, only TCR beta chains were sequenced, and detectable features were limited by the absence of alpha or paired-chain data. Compared with the approximately 600-donor mean, donors in an Asian-associated ancestry cluster had fewer N-insertions in productive TCRs, according to a later genetic analysis. Some IMGT-functional V segments, including TRBV6-2 and TRBV6-3, could not be distinguished by the 87-base-pair reads and were therefore excluded. A later analysis reported that several top co-occurrence clusters appeared linked to parvovirus B19, influenza, CMV and Epstein-Barr virus. The authors suggested that the approach could potentially be generalized to other disease states and immunological phenotypes. Approximately 18 rarely observed V segments, including chromosome 9 orphons, were excluded from the earlier analysis of a few hundred of the donors because counts were too low. Linkage disequilibrium might explain the correlated functional status among segregating V segments, but an unknown experimental factor could not be excluded. At a false discovery rate of 0.05, a later analysis linked around 15,000 TCR beta sequences to specific HLA alleles. A total of roughly 160 TCR beta chains were listed by the study as associated with cytomegalovirus. According to a later analysis, most CMV-associated TCR beta chains appeared to be HLA-restricted, and the HLA associations seemed to be driven largely by CMV exposure. In an earlier analysis of around 600 of the donors, most TCR beta V segments appeared in productive rearrangements about 90% or about 30% of the time, broadly matching IMGT annotations. While some public TCRs were present in many individuals, most TCR sequences turned up only very rarely across donors. In a later analysis, HLA-associated TCR beta chains showed more clonal expansion and lower generation probabilities than non-associated chains that were equally common. In a later analysis, TCR association rates were found to vary across HLA loci, with the most associated TCRs seen for DRB1 alleles and the fewest for HLA-C alleles. A further reported finding was that TCR beta sequences accurately predicted the HLA-A and HLA-B alleles for most subjects in the first cohort. The sequencing pipeline was judged likely to have produced a cluster of highly shared sequence variants as a technical artifact. Strong co-occurrence of HLA alleles, especially DR and DQ, made assigning TCR associations to individual alleles difficult. HLA typing was unavailable for some donors at each locus, so association tests used only the typed subset. The only immune exposure information available for the cohort was CMV serostatus. An association between a missense DCLRE1C variant and V-gene and J-gene trimming of TCR beta chains was found in a later genetic analysis and replicated in an independent cohort. Presence/absence analyses assumed roughly uniform sequencing depth across donors, an assumption that may not hold.

Sequencing was done on a sample of PBMCs. The TCR sequence derives from a man aged 25 to 40 in good health and CMV-seronegative. Recombination linked TRBV27 to TRBJ1-1; the D gene lacks a confident call. The DNA sequence is TGTGCCAGCAGTCCCTGGGCAGCAAACACTGAAGCTTTCTTT. The resulting protein is CASSPWAANTEAFF.